This entry is about one T cell receptor beta chain. This receptor's antigen is unknown. No base qualities exist here, and no much larger clone lies one base off it. The protocol used for the library was the immunoSEQ multiplex PCR assay. On the study's bioinformatics: A statistical classification framework was developed to diagnose cytomegalovirus status using the catalog of TCR beta chain sequences. TCRdb re-hosts the immuneACCESS table, in-frame sequences only. Its copies lack some clones; in the studies checked, an unresolved V gene accounts for under half of them, and the cause for the rest is not known. V and J calls plus clone size are reproduced from that table; the DNA served to infer D and trimming. A total of about 220,000 clones appear in this sample, just under 90% of them only once. The ten most abundant clones make up around 2.6% of the sample. Separate from the approximately 700-subject first cohort, the validation cohort of roughly 130 subjects was the group to which the donors belonged.

At the junction V is shortened by 1 base and J by 3 bases, with 11 bases in between. From a lookup of the germline V gene, CDR1 and CDR2 are SGHDT and YYEEEE. The CDR3 numbers 14 residues from cysteine through phenylalanine. Of the read, only the CDR3 DNA is kept; its 42 bases are in frame from base 1. The entry originates in a study of cytomegalovirus exposure and HLA in healthy donors (dated by TCRdb to the late 2010s). With respect to the entire study: The roughly 700 repertoires of the first cohort and the 110 or so validation repertoires were produced on the same platform, according to a later analysis. The study aimed to test whether signatures of past pathogen exposure could be identified by cataloging public T cell receptors. Along with the approximately 650-subject first cohort, a separate validation cohort of approximately 110 different subjects was used. High-throughput TCR immunosequencing, statistical association of individual TCRs with disease status, and machine learning were combined to predict cytomegalovirus infection status. Study-wide findings and limitations: Of the cluster scores, roughly 93% were above 0 in a later analysis, which found that TCRs clustered in the first cohort also tended to co-occur in the 130 or so validation repertoires. Three of the identified cytomegalovirus-associated TCR beta chains were confirmed in vitro to be specific for cytomegalovirus antigens. While some public TCRs were present in many individuals, most TCR sequences turned up only very rarely across donors. The classifier was reported to diagnose cytomegalovirus status with high specificity and sensitivity in both the original and validation cohorts. A later analysis had no HLA typing for the validation cohort, so co-occurrence there was scored across all 120 or so repertoires. The authors suggested that the approach could potentially be generalized to other disease states and immunological phenotypes. In the study, around 150 TCR beta chains were listed as associated with cytomegalovirus.

The sequenced sample consisted of PBMCs. The source of this sequence is a young man in good health and CMV-seronegative. The rearranged chain carries TRBV5-6 and TRBJ2-7, with the D gene uncertain. The DNA is as follows: TGTGCCAGCAGCTTGCATGGAGCTTACTACGAGCAGTACTTC. The encoded protein is CASSLHGAYYEQYF.